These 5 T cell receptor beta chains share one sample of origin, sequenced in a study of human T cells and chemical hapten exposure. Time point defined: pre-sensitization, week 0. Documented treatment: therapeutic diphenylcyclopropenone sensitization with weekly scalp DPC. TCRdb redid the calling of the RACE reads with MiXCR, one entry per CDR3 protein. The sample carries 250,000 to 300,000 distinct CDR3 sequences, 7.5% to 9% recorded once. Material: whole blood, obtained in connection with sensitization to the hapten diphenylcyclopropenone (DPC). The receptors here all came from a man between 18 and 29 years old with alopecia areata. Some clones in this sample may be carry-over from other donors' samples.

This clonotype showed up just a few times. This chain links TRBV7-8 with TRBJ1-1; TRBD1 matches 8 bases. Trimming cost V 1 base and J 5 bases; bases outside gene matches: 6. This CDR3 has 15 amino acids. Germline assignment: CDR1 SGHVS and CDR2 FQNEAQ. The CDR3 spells CASSLGRGRWTEAFF. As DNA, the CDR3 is TGTGCCAGCAGCTTAGGCAGGGGGCGTTGGACTGAAGCTTTCTTT.

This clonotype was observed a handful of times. For the CDR3, the DNA is TGTGCTAGTGGTCCGGTGGCTGGAAACACCATATATTTT. It translates to CASGPVAGNTIYF. The chain carries TRBV12-5 and TRBJ1-3, with no clear D. This CDR3 is built from 13 residues. Germline V gene lookup returns CDR1 LGHNT and CDR2 FRNRAP. The germline V and J ends were trimmed by 5 bases and 2 bases, with 7 bases remaining between them.

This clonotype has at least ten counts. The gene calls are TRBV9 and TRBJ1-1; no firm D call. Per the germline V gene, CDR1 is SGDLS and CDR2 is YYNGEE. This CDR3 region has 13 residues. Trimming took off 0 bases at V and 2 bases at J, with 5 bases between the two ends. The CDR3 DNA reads TGTGCCAGCAGCGTAGTGTTAAACACTGAAGCTTTCTTT. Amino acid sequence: CASSVVLNTEAFF.

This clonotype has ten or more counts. The CDR3 loop is CSADTGNTIYF. In DNA, the CDR3 is TGCAGCGCCGACACTGGAAACACCATATATTTT. This rearrangement joins TRBV29-1 to TRBJ1-3; D uncertain. V was trimmed by 7 bases and J by 2 bases, leaving 6 bases between them. Germline V gene data show CDR1 as SQVTM and CDR2 as ANQGSEA. The CDR3 has 11 residues.

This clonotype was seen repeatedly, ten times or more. CDR3 sequence (DNA): TGTGCCAGCAGCTTAGTCGCCTCTGAAGCTTTCTTT. Its translation: CASSLVASEAFF. This chain uses TRBV7-9 with TRBJ1-1; D call uncertain. The germline V gene encodes CDR1 SEHNR and CDR2 FQNEAQ (reference sequence). CDR3 length: 12 residues. V gave up 1 base and J gave up 6 bases, with 6 bases separating them.